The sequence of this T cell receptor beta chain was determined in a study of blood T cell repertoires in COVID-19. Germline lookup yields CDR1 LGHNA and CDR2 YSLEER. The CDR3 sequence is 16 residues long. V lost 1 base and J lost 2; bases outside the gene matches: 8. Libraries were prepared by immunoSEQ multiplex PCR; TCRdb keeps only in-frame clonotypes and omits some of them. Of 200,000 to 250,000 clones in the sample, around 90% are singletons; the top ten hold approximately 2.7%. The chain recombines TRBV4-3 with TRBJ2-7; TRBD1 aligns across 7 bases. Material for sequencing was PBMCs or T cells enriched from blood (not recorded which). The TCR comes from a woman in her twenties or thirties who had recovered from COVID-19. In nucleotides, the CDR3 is TGCGCCAGCAGCCAAGGAAAGGGGACAGAAACCTACGAGCAGTACTTC. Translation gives CASSQGKGTETYEQYF.